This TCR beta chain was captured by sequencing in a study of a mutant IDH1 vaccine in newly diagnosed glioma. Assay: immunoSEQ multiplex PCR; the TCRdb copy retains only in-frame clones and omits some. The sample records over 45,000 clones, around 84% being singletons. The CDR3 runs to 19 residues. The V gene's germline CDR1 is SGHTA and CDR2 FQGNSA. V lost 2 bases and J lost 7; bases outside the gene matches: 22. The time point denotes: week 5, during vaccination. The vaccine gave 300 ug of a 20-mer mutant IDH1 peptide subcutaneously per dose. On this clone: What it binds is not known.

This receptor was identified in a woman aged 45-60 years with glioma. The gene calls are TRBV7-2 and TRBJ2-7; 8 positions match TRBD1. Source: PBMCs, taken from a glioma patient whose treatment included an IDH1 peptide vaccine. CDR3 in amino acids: CASSLFGAGGVPTSREQYF. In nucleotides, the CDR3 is TGTGCCAGCAGCTTATTTGGGGCAGGGGGCGTACCCACGTCTAGGGAGCAGTACTTC.